This TCR beta chain was sequenced for a study of cytomegalovirus exposure and HLA in healthy donors. Study conclusions and caveats: An analysis that was carried out later associated 16,951 TCR beta sequences with HLA alleles at 0.05 false discovery rate.

PCR amplification relied on 60 Vbeta primers (plus 13 Jbeta primers). Generated by immunoSEQ multiplex PCR, the TCRdb table keeps only in-frame clones and is missing some. The repertoire holds some 88,000 clones, with 65% to 80% as singletons. Germline V gives CDR1 SGHNT, CDR2 YENEEA. The CDR3 covers 13 residues. V gave up 3 bases and J gave up 6 bases; unmatched junction bases: 1. On this clone itself: Antigen: not known.

The rearrangement links TRBV11-3 to TRBJ2-1; TRBD1 agrees at 8 bases. The TCR was taken from a young woman in good health and CMV-seropositive. Specimen: PBMCs. CDR3 amino acids: CASSLDRVNEQFF. The DNA of the CDR3 is TGTGCCAGCAGCTTGGACAGGGTCAATGAGCAGTTCTTC.